These 32 T cell receptor beta chains were all obtained from the same sample, sequenced in a study of Ad26.COV2.S vaccination and SARS-CoV-2 variants. Assay used: immunoSEQ multiplex PCR; TCRdb lists only in-frame clones, some missing. The sample has approximately 140,000 clones, just over 85% seen once. The material sequenced was peripheral blood, taken after recovery from COVID-19. These TCRs come from a human donor who had recovered from COVID-19.

The chain couples TRBV18 to TRBJ1-6; D unresolved. V was pared by 3 bases and J by 5 bases, with 8 bases between. CDR1 is KGHSH and CDR2 is LQKENI in the germline V gene. The CDR3 totals 14 residues. The CDR3 sequence: CASSPSGNNSPLHF. Here the CDR3 DNA reads TGTGCCAGCTCACCCTCCGGGAATAATTCACCCCTCCACTTT.

This clone appeared a few times. The rearrangement joins TRBV14 to TRBJ1-2; TRBD1 aligns across 8 bases. The V and J ends lost 4 bases and 3 bases, in that order; junction bases with no gene match: 7. CDR3 length: 15 amino acids. The germline CDR1 and CDR2 sequences are SGHDN and FVKESK. The CDR3 region is CASSPWTGIDYGYTF. The CDR3, as DNA: TGTGCCAGCAGCCCCTGGACAGGGATTGACTATGGCTACACCTTC.

This clone was seen once. The genes are TRBV7-2 and TRBJ1-1, with D maybe TRBD1 (5 bases). Trimming cost V 5 bases and J 4 bases, with 14 bases left between them. Germline V gene lookup returns CDR1 SGHTA and CDR2 FQGNSA. The CDR3 loop spans 14 amino acids. CDR3 coding DNA: TGTGCCAGCAGCCCCATCACAGGATCCACTGAAGCTTTCTTT. Its translation is CASSPITGSTEAFF.

The chain has TRBV3-1 (or the pseudogene TRBV3-2) and TRBJ1-1; D possibly corresponds to TRBD1 (6 bases). The CDR3 is 13 amino acids. Looked up from germline, CDR1 is LGHDT and CDR2 is YNNKEL (reference sequence). Deletions cut 1 base from V and 6 bases from J, with 9 bases between. The CDR3 sequence: CASSQARQAEAFF. In DNA form, the CDR3 reads TGTGCCAGCAGCCAAGCTCGACAGGCTGAAGCTTTCTTT.

The chain joins TRBV12-3 or TRBV12-4 to TRBJ1-1, with D maybe TRBD1 (6 bases). CDR3 length: 12 residues. The ends were cut back, 10 bases at V and 7 bases at J, with 16 bases in the middle. The CDR3 nucleotides read TGTGCCACCATCAGAGAAGGGGGTGAAGCTTTCTTT. Its protein product is CATIREGGEAFF.

This rearrangement joins TRBV7-2 to TRBJ1-4; D is perhaps TRBD1 (6 bases). Germline assignment: CDR1 SGHTA and CDR2 FQGNSA. Trimming left V 4 bases short and J 8 bases short, with 17 bases between. CDR3 size: 15 residues. CDR3 loop: CASSSQTGPSEKLFF. The CDR3 nucleotides are TGTGCCAGCAGCTCCCAGACAGGTCCGAGCGAAAAACTGTTTTTT.

The rearrangement joins TRBV28 to TRBJ2-2; D is undetermined. CDR1 and CDR2 (germline): MDHEN, SYDVKM. Trimming shortened V by 7 bases and J by 3 bases, and 12 bases separated the two germline ends. The CDR3 contains 14 residues. In DNA, the CDR3 is TGTGCCAGCACCGAAACACGGTACACCGGGGAGCTGTTTTTT. Translation gives CASTETRYTGELFF.

This clone was seen more than once but under ten times. The rearrangement uses TRBV15 and TRBJ1-6; D perhaps matches TRBD1 (6 bases). Germline V lookup: CDR1 LNHNV, CDR2 YYDKDF (reference sequence). The CDR3 contains 14 residues. Trimming removed 0 bases at V and 13 bases at J, with 13 bases between. The chain's CDR3 is CATSRDKGGLPLHF. The DNA for the CDR3 is TGTGCCACCAGCAGAGATAAGGGGGGACTGCCCCTCCACTTT.

This clone was counted a few times. The chain links TRBV28 to TRBJ1-3, with D hard to call. Looked up from germline, CDR1 is MDHEN and CDR2 is SYDVKM. This CDR3 comprises 14 residues. Trimming removed 5 bases from V and 0 bases from J, with 8 bases in between. CDR3 protein: CASSAQSSGNTIYF. The CDR3, as DNA: TGTGCCAGCAGTGCCCAGAGCTCTGGAAACACCATATATTTT.

The V and J genes are TRBV18 and TRBJ1-6, with a weak D call TRBD1 (5 bases). The CDR3 loop spans 15 amino acids. V dropped 3 bases and J dropped 3 bases, with 9 bases sitting between them. CDR1 and CDR2 from the germline V gene are KGHSH and LQKENI. The CDR3 coding sequence is TGTGCCAGCTCACCTACAGGAGACTATAATTCACCCCTCCACTTT. It yields the protein CASSPTGDYNSPLHF.

The chain carries TRBV5-6 and TRBJ1-2, with D perhaps matching TRBD1 (6 bases). This CDR3 is built from 15 residues. CDR1 and CDR2 (germline): SGHDT, YYEEEE. V was shortened by 2 bases and J by 7 bases, with 18 bases between the two germline ends. CDR3 sequence (DNA): TGTGCCAGCAGCTTCCTAACTGCAGGGGAAGGTGGCTACACCTTC. It yields the protein CASSFLTAGEGGYTF.

The chain recombines TRBV28 with TRBJ1-6; no definite D call. Germline V gene lookup returns CDR1 MDHEN and CDR2 SYDVKM. The V end lost 7 bases, the J end lost 7 bases, and 8 bases lay between the germline ends. The length of the CDR3 is 12 residues. The CDR3 is CASKALNSPLHF. DNA of the CDR3: TGTGCCAGCAAGGCCCTAAATTCACCCCTCCACTTT.

The V gene is TRBV10-2, the J gene TRBJ1-2; TRBD1 matches at 10 bases. Germline trimming cut 3 bases from V and 8 bases from J; bases unmatched to any gene: 6. The CDR3 contains 14 residues. The germline V gene encodes CDR1 WSHSY and CDR2 SAAADI. As DNA, the CDR3 is TGCGCCAGCAGTGATTTCGACAGGGGGCGAGGCTACACCTTC. This encodes CASSDFDRGRGYTF.

The V and J genes are TRBV7-2 and TRBJ1-5, with TRBD1 matching over 7 bases. Germline assignment: CDR1 SGHTA and CDR2 FQGNSA. Losses at the gene ends were 1 base for V and 6 bases for J; bases not matched to a gene: 9. The CDR3 consists of 16 residues. DNA of the CDR3: TGTGCCAGCAGCTTAGGACAGGGAATGGGAGGTCAGCCCCAGCATTTT. This codes for CASSLGQGMGGQPQHF.

The chain has TRBV27 and TRBJ2-2; the D gene could be TRBD1 or TRBD2 (5 bases each). Germline CDR1 MNHEY, CDR2 SMNVEV (reference sequence). V dropped 1 base and J dropped 5 bases, with 11 bases sitting between them. The CDR3 length is 15 residues. The CDR3 here is CASSLFQGGTGELFF. For the CDR3, the DNA is TGTGCCAGCAGTTTATTCCAGGGCGGGACCGGGGAGCTGTTTTTT.

V is TRBV5-1 and J is TRBJ1-1; D gene uncertain. The germline V gene has CDR1 SGHRS and CDR2 YFSETQ. V lost 4 bases, J lost 0 bases, and 7 bases lay in between. This CDR3 contains 13 residues. DNA for the CDR3: TGCGCCAGCAGCACCCGAGTGAACACTGAAGCTTTCTTT. Encoded protein: CASSTRVNTEAFF.

The chain combines TRBV6-2 or TRBV6-3 with TRBJ2-3, with D perhaps TRBD1 (5 bases). Trimming left V 3 bases short and J 0 bases short, with 13 bases between. The CDR3 runs to 16 residues. The germline CDR1 and CDR2 sequences are MNHEY and SVGEGT. In DNA form, the CDR3 reads TGTGCCAGCAGTTATCGGCAGGGCCGAAGCACAGATACGCAGTATTTT. Encoded protein: CASSYRQGRSTDTQYF.

The V call is TRBV27, the J call TRBJ2-5; possible D gene TRBD1, 6 bases. The germline V and J ends were trimmed by 11 bases and 1 base, with 14 bases remaining between them. There are 13 residues in the CDR3. CDR1 is MNHEY, CDR2 SMNVEV, per germline (reference sequence). The CDR3 DNA reads as TGTGCCCCAGGGGCAGTGTCCCAAGAGACCCAGTACTTC. It yields the protein CAPGAVSQETQYF.

This clone was seen only a few times. This rearrangement joins TRBV18 to TRBJ1-5; TRBD1 agrees at 7 bases. Unmatched junction bases numbered 2, after V lost 2 bases and J lost 4 bases. The germline gives CDR1 KGHSH, CDR2 LQKENI. This CDR3 is 14 amino acids long. This CDR3 is CASSPGTANQPQHF. The CDR3 nucleotides are TGTGCCAGCTCACCAGGGACAGCGAATCAGCCCCAGCATTTT.

The chain carries TRBV29-1 and TRBJ2-7; D is ambiguous. V dropped 3 bases and J dropped 1 base, with 13 bases sitting between them. The CDR3 loop spans 14 amino acids. The germline gives CDR1 SQVTM, CDR2 ANQGSEA. DNA of the CDR3: TGCAGCGTTGAGGCCCGGGTGGGGTCCTACGAGCAGTACTTC. Translation gives CSVEARVGSYEQYF.

This chain connects TRBV10-1 to TRBJ2-3; D gene unclear. Trimming stripped 10 bases from V and 6 bases from J, with 11 bases between. CDR3 length: 11 residues. The germline gives CDR1 WNHNN, CDR2 SYGVQD (reference sequence). This CDR3 reads CAIKKVDTQYF. The CDR3 region has the DNA TGCGCCATTAAAAAAGTGGATACGCAGTATTTT.

The V and J genes are TRBV7-2 and TRBJ1-3; D might be TRBD1 (5 bases). This CDR3 is built from 13 residues. The germline V and J ends were trimmed by 3 bases and 5 bases, with 8 bases remaining between them. Germline loops: CDR1 SGHTA, CDR2 FQGNSA. CDR3: CASSFDRRNTIYF. Here the CDR3 DNA reads TGTGCCAGCAGCTTTGACAGAAGAAACACCATATATTTT.

This rearrangement joins TRBV19 to TRBJ1-1; D is unresolved. With 5 bases removed from V and 1 base from J, the gap between germline ends came to 8 bases. CDR3 size: 13 residues. Germline CDR1 LNHDA, CDR2 SQIVND (reference sequence). The CDR3 bases are TGTGCCAGTAGTCCAGGAAGGAACACTGAAGCTTTCTTT. It yields the protein CASSPGRNTEAFF. Together with reference TRBV19 and TRBJ1-1, the CDR3 gives the full variable domain: DGGITQSPKYLFRKEGQNVTLSCEQNLNHDAMYWYRQDPGQGLRLIYYSQIVNDFQKGDIAEGYSVSREKKESFPLTVTSAQKNPTAFYLCASSPGRNTEAFFGQGTRLTVV.

This chain connects TRBV15 to TRBJ2-7; D is uncertain. Trimming stripped 0 bases from V and 3 bases from J, with 6 bases between. The CDR3 length is 13 residues. Per the germline V gene, CDR1 is LNHNV and CDR2 is YYDKDF (reference sequence). CDR3 sequence reads: CATSRDRIYEQYF. Written as DNA, the CDR3 is TGTGCCACCAGCAGAGATCGAATCTACGAGCAGTACTTC.

J is TRBJ2-1 and V is TRBV19, with 8 positions matching TRBD2. Germline V gene data show CDR1 as LNHDA and CDR2 as SQIVND (reference sequence). The CDR3 totals 21 residues. After removal of 1 base from V and 8 bases from J, the junction contained 25 bases not matched to a gene. The CDR3 sequence: CASSIVYRGGSTPFSLDEQFF. For the CDR3, the DNA is TGTGCCAGTAGTATAGTTTACCGGGGGGGCTCCACCCCTTTTTCTTTAGATGAGCAGTTCTTC. Combining the CDR3 with reference TRBV19 and TRBJ2-1 gives the whole variable domain DGGITQSPKYLFRKEGQNVTLSCEQNLNHDAMYWYRQDPGQGLRLIYYSQIVNDFQKGDIAEGYSVSREKKESFPLTVTSAQKNPTAFYLCASSIVYRGGSTPFSLDEQFFGPGTRLTVL.

J is TRBJ1-2 and V is TRBV13; D not resolved. The CDR3 covers 12 residues. Germline CDR1 is PRHDT and CDR2 is FYEKMQ (reference sequence). Trimming took 2 bases from V and 8 from J, leaving 9 bases between them. The CDR3 loop is CASSLNIEGYTF. CDR3 in DNA: TGTGCCAGCAGCTTAAACATTGAAGGCTACACCTTC.

This chain connects TRBV5-5 to TRBJ2-3, with TRBD1 as a possible D gene (5 bases). The V gene lost 0 bases and the J gene lost 2 bases, with 10 bases spanning the gap. Per the germline V gene, CDR1 is SGHKS and CDR2 is YYEKEE (reference sequence). This CDR3 spans 15 amino acids. The CDR3 DNA is TGTGCCAGCAGCTTGGTAGGACATCTCACAGATACGCAGTATTTT. Its protein product is CASSLVGHLTDTQYF.

The chain joins TRBV11-2 to TRBJ2-2; TRBD2 aligns across 8 bases. The CDR3 runs 19 residues. V trimming: 1 base; J trimming: 0 bases; junction bases outside the gene matches: 10. Germline CDR1 and CDR2: SGHAT and FQNNGV. The CDR3 region is CASSLVPASGGSNTGELFF. The CDR3, as DNA: TGTGCCAGCAGCTTAGTGCCGGCGAGCGGGGGTTCGAACACCGGGGAGCTGTTTTTT.

The CDR3 is CASSVGPNTEAFF. For the CDR3, the DNA is TGTGCCAGCAGCGTAGGACCGAACACTGAAGCTTTCTTT. V is TRBV9 and J is TRBJ1-1; D gene ambiguous. CDR1 is SGDLS, CDR2 YYNGEE, per germline. With 0 bases removed from V and 1 base from J, the gap between germline ends came to 4 bases. The CDR3 loop spans 13 amino acids.

The chain couples TRBV5-1 to TRBJ2-7, with 10 bases matching TRBD1. The trim removed 3 bases at V and 3 bases at J, leaving 3 bases unmatched. Germline assignment: CDR1 SGHRS and CDR2 YFSETQ. The CDR3 runs 14 residues. The CDR3 spells CASSYRDRGYEQYF. In nucleotides, the CDR3 is TGCGCCAGCAGCTACCGGGACAGGGGCTACGAGCAGTACTTC.

This chain joins TRBV11-2 and TRBJ2-2; 7 nucleotides line up with TRBD1. The CDR3 is made up of 13 amino acids. Unmatched junction bases numbered 3, after V lost 6 bases and J lost 5 bases. Germline V lookup: CDR1 SGHAT, CDR2 FQNNGV. The CDR3 reads CASRSDRTGELFF. For the CDR3, the DNA is TGTGCCAGCAGATCGGACAGGACCGGGGAGCTGTTTTTT.

The V and J genes are TRBV7-2 and TRBJ1-5; TRBD1 is a possible D gene (5 bases). V gave up 4 bases and J gave up 4 bases, with 8 bases separating them. Germline V lookup: CDR1 SGHTA, CDR2 FQGNSA. This CDR3 is built from 13 residues. The CDR3 loop is CASSYGGNQPQHF. Written as DNA, the CDR3 is TGTGCCAGCAGCTATGGGGGAAATCAGCCCCAGCATTTT.